Sequencing of this T cell receptor beta chain was carried out in a study of vaccination and CD4 T cells after COVID-19. For the study at large: Samples were taken after vaccination, a median of roughly 72 days after dose two, with a range of 14 to 241. Either a CEFX pool, an HIV-1 Nef pool, or no peptide was added to control cultures.

The germline V and J ends were trimmed by 0 bases and 0 bases, with 3 bases remaining between them. Germline V CDR1 and CDR2: GTSNPN, SVGIG (reference sequence). This CDR3 is built from 13 residues. In this sample, this clonotype turned up a few times. Its specificity is not known. Scientists ran DNA taken from cultured CD4+ T cells through the Oncomine TCR Beta short-read assay for sequencing. TCRdb fed the PCR reads into MiXCR, producing one record per CDR3 protein. The sample lists roughly 18,000 distinct CDR3 sequences; 57% were seen once. Treatment given: approximately 9-day PBMC culture with coronavirus spike peptide pools or control peptides (ViraFEST assay).

The TCR sequence derives from a human donor who had recovered from COVID-19. What was sequenced was CD4+ T cells from blood, cultured in vitro. This rearrangement joins TRBV30 to TRBJ1-5; D not certain. In DNA form, the CDR3 reads TGTGCCTGGAGTGTATCTAGCAATCAGCCCCAGCATTTT. Amino acids: CAWSVSSNQPQHF. Full variable domain (remainder filled in from reference TRBV30 and TRBJ1-5): SQTIHQWPATLVQPVGSPLSLECTVEGTSNPNLYWYRQAAGRGLQLLFYSVGIGQISSEVPQNLSASRPQDRQFILSSKKLLLSDSGFYLCAWSVSSNQPQHFGDGTRLSIL.